Sequencing of this TCR beta chain was carried out in a study of T cell changes during pregnancy in multiple sclerosis. The repertoire was sequenced with immunoSEQ multiplex PCR; TCRdb's copy has only in-frame clones and lacks some. The sample has 50,000 to 70,000 clones; over 90% are singletons. There are 13 residues in the CDR3. CDR1 and CDR2 from the germline V gene are MNHNY and SVGAGI (reference sequence). V was shortened by 10 bases and J by 7 bases, with 19 bases between the two germline ends. This receptor was taken from a female donor with multiple sclerosis, enrolled in a pregnancy study. This chain connects TRBV6-6 to TRBJ1-1, with D possibly TRBD1 on 6 matching bases. Source: peripheral blood, taken in the first trimester of pregnancy. The CDR3, as DNA: TGTGCCACCATTGATTATGGACAGCTTGAAGCTTTCTTT. This sequence encodes CATIDYGQLEAFF.